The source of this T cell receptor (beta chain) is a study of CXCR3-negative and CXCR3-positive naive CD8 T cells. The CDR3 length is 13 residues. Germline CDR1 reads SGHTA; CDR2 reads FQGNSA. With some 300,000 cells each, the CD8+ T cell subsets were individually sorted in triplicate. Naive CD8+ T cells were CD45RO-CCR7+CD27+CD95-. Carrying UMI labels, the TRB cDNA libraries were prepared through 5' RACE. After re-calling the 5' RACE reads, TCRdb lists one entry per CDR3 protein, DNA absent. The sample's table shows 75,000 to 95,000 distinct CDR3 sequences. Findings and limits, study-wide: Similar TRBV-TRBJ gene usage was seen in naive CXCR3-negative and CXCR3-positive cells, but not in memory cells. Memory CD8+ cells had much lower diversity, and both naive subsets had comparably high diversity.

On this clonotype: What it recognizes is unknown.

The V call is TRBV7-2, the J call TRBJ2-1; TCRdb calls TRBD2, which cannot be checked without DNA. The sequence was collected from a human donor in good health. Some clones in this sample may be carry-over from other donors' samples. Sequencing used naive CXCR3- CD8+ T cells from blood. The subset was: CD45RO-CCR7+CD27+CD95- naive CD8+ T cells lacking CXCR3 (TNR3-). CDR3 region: CASSLYALFEQFF.